Each of the 18 T cell receptor beta chains below was sequenced from the same sample in a study of vaccination effects on CD4 cells after COVID-19. ViraFEST used viral peptide pools to expand antigen-specific CD4+ T cells before sequencing. Researchers isolated CD4+ T cells once roughly nine days of culture had elapsed. Participants received two doses of either the BNT162b2 or mRNA-1273 vaccine. These receptors have no known antigen. Sequenced by immunoSEQ multiplex PCR; TCRdb stores in-frame clones only, minus some. The table lists 50,000 to 65,000 clones, around 78% of them singletons. Sample: CD4+ T cells from PBMCs cultured with HCoV-229E spike peptides, taken after COVID-19 vaccination. The receptor set was obtained from a human donor who received a COVID-19 vaccine.

V gene TRBV11-2 combines with J gene TRBJ1-4; D is ambiguous. The CDR3 has 15 residues. Germline V CDR1 and CDR2: SGHAT, FQNNGV. V lost 5 bases and J lost 6, with 16 bases in between. CDR3 sequence reads: CASSPGGGLYEKLFF. The CDR3 bases are TGTGCCAGCAGCCCCGGCGGAGGGTTATATGAAAAACTGTTTTTT.

V usage is TRBV6-6 and J usage is TRBJ2-2, with D tentatively TRBD1 (5 bases). Trimming took 3 bases from V and 0 from J, leaving 8 bases between them. Germline V gives CDR1 MNHNY, CDR2 SVGAGI (reference sequence). This CDR3 region has 15 residues. Written as DNA, the CDR3 is TGTGCCAGCAGTTATCAAGGGGCGAACACCGGGGAGCTGTTTTTT. Translation: CASSYQGANTGELFF.

The CDR3 DNA follows: TGTGCCAGCAGTTTAATAAGGGGGTCCGGTGGCTACACCTTC. It specifies CASSLIRGSGGYTF. This chain connects TRBV6-6 to TRBJ1-2, with a possible D match to TRBD1 (6 bases). The CDR3 loop spans 14 amino acids. V dropped 4 bases and J dropped 7 bases, with 16 bases sitting between them. In germline, CDR1 is MNHNY, CDR2 SVGAGI (reference sequence).

The chain links TRBV18 to TRBJ1-4, with a tentative D call TRBD1 (5 bases). The CDR3 loop spans 16 amino acids. Per the germline V gene, CDR1 is KGHSH and CDR2 is LQKENI. V was shortened by 2 bases and J by 3 bases, with 13 bases between the two germline ends. The CDR3 DNA sequence: TGTGCCAGCTCACCATTCGGGGCCTCCGCTAATGAAAAACTGTTTTTT. This encodes CASSPFGASANEKLFF.

The chain is built from TRBV9 and TRBJ1-1, with D hard to call. CDR1 is SGDLS, CDR2 YYNGEE, per germline. This CDR3 contains 14 residues. V lost 2 bases to trimming and J lost 0 bases, with 8 bases between them. CDR3 loop: CASSVGLLNTEAFF. The CDR3 coding sequence is TGTGCCAGCAGCGTGGGTCTTTTGAACACTGAAGCTTTCTTT.

The J gene is TRBJ1-1, the V gene TRBV6-5; D gene uncertain. This CDR3 has 12 residues. Germline V gene sequence: CDR1 MNHEY, CDR2 SVGAGI. V lost 9 bases and J 0 bases, leaving 8 bases between the germline ends. CDR3 amino acids: CASAHLNTEAFF. In nucleotides, the CDR3 is TGTGCCAGTGCACATTTGAACACTGAAGCTTTCTTT.

The genes are TRBV7-3 and TRBJ2-1; 7 bases align to TRBD2. This CDR3 is built from 16 residues. Germline V gives CDR1 SGHTA, CDR2 FQGTGA. V shed 2 bases, J shed 4 bases, and the junction held 8 bases outside the gene matches. The DNA of the CDR3 is TGTGCCAGCAGCTTATTTGTCCAGCGGGGATACAATGAGCAGTTCTTC. Translated: CASSLFVQRGYNEQFF.

This clone occurred once. CDR3 amino acids: CASKRAPENNYGYTF. CDR3 nucleotides: TGTGCCAGCAAAAGGGCCCCTGAGAATAACTATGGCTACACCTTC. J is TRBJ1-2 and V is TRBV6-6; no definite D call. Per germline, CDR1 MNHNY and CDR2 SVGAGI (reference sequence). The V end was cut by 7 bases, the J end by 1 base, with 16 bases between. CDR3 size: 15 residues.

The chain links TRBV6-5 to TRBJ1-1; 10 positions match TRBD1. Germline V gene sequence: CDR1 MNHEY, CDR2 SVGAGI. V shed 0 bases, J shed 5 bases, and the junction held 3 bases outside the gene matches. The CDR3 contains 15 residues. The CDR3 is CASSYSWTGGTEAFF. CDR3 coding DNA: TGTGCCAGCAGTTACTCGTGGACAGGGGGGACTGAAGCTTTCTTT.

The chain recombines TRBV5-1 with TRBJ1-2; D may be TRBD1 (5 bases). Germline CDR1 is SGHRS and CDR2 is YFSETQ. With 4 bases removed from V and 0 bases from J, the gap between germline ends came to 10 bases. The CDR3 length is 14 residues. CDR3 sequence reads: CASSSGTSNYGYTF. In DNA, the CDR3 is TGCGCCAGCAGCAGCGGGACGTCTAACTATGGCTACACCTTC.

The V and J genes are TRBV2 and TRBJ1-2; 10 nucleotides match TRBD1. CDR1 and CDR2 (germline): SNHLY, FYNNEI. The CDR3 sequence is 14 residues long. The J segment lost 6 bases and the V segment lost 7 bases, leaving 8 bases of the junction unmatched. The CDR3 region is CASNTDRGSDGYTF. DNA of the CDR3: TGTGCCAGCAATACGGACAGGGGGTCCGATGGCTACACCTTC.

The V call is TRBV7-9, the J call TRBJ2-7, with D possibly being TRBD1 (5 bases). The CDR3 length is 14 residues. V was trimmed by 4 bases and J by 3 bases, leaving 13 bases between them. Germline loops: CDR1 SEHNR, CDR2 FQNEAQ (reference sequence). The CDR3 spells CASSSRAGFYEQYV. As DNA, the CDR3 is TGTGCCAGCAGCTCCCGTGCAGGGTTCTACGAGCAGTACGTC.

The chain has TRBV21-1 and TRBJ2-1; TRBD1, the table's D call, was not compared with the DNA. TRBV21-1 is assigned pseudogene status. The CDR3 loop spans 16 amino acids. CDR3 coding DNA: TGTGCCAGCAGCTGCCAGACAGGCCATCTAGGCCCATCGCAGTTCTTC. As protein: CASSCQTGHLGPSQFF.

This chain uses TRBV5-1 with TRBJ1-4; 9 bases fit TRBD1. This CDR3 comprises 14 residues. CDR1 and CDR2 from the germline V gene are SGHRS and YFSETQ. V was clipped by 4 bases and J by 8 bases; unmatched bases: 6. The CDR3 coding sequence is TGCGCCAGCAGCGTCGGGACAGGGAGCGAAAAACTGTTTTTT. The encoded protein is CASSVGTGSEKLFF.

This clone appeared a few times. The chain has TRBV5-1 and TRBJ2-2; either TRBD1 or TRBD2 may fit D (5 bases each). The CDR3 loop spans 16 amino acids. Per germline, CDR1 SGHRS and CDR2 YFSETQ. V was trimmed by 4 bases and J by 7 bases, leaving 20 bases between them. This chain's CDR3 is CASSPRPGPSGGELFF. The CDR3 DNA is TGCGCCAGCAGCCCGCGACCGGGACCATCCGGCGGGGAGCTGTTTTTT. Full variable domain (rest looked up from reference TRBV5-1 and TRBJ2-2): KAGVTQTPRYLIKTRGQQVTLSCSPISGHRSVSWYQQTPGQGLQFLFEYFSETQRNKGNFPGRFSGRQFSNSRSEMNVSTLELGDSALYLCASSPRPGPSGGELFFGEGSRLTVL.

The gene calls are TRBV28 and TRBJ2-1; 12 bases are shared with TRBD2. This CDR3 is 19 amino acids long. Per the germline V gene, CDR1 is MDHEN and CDR2 is SYDVKM. Unmatched junction bases numbered 8, after V lost 0 bases and J lost 2 bases. The CDR3 bases are TGTGCCAGCAGTTTATGGCTGACTAGCGGGGGCCGAACCTACAATGAGCAGTTCTTC. Protein: CASSLWLTSGGRTYNEQFF. The full variable domain, rest sourced from reference TRBV28 and TRBJ2-1, is DVKVTQSSRYLVKRTGEKVFLECVQDMDHENMFWYRQDPGLGLRLIYFSYDVKMKEKGDIPEGYSVSREKKERFSLILESASTNQTSMYLCASSLWLTSGGRTYNEQFFGPGTRLTVL.

The V call is TRBV27, the J call TRBJ2-1, with no clear D. The ends were cut back, 7 bases at V and 10 bases at J, with 11 bases in the middle. There are 11 residues in the CDR3. Germline lookup yields CDR1 MNHEY and CDR2 SMNVEV (reference sequence). CDR3 bases: TGTGCCAGCACCACTTCGGGCGAGCAGTTCTTC. Protein product: CASTTSGEQFF.

The chain combines TRBV6-2 or TRBV6-3 with TRBJ1-2; 9 nucleotides match TRBD1. The V segment lost 4 bases and the J segment 3 bases; nucleotides outside the gene matches: 15. This CDR3 is built from 18 residues. Germline values: CDR1 MNHEY, CDR2 SVGEGT. In DNA form, the CDR3 reads TGTGCCAGCAGTTCTCGCGGGACAGGGAGATGGCTGGACTATGGCTACACCTTC. This codes for CASSSRGTGRWLDYGYTF.